This is a list of T cell receptor beta chains from one sample in a study of blood T cell repertoires in COVID-19. The repertoire was sequenced with immunoSEQ multiplex PCR; TCRdb's copy has only in-frame clones and lacks some. The sample lists fewer than 90,000 clones, 70% to 90% seen once, with around 1.5% in the top ten. Sequenced material: peripheral blood. The source is a human donor in a cohort sampled during active COVID-19. Each CDR3 is given with its conserved first and last residue. D genes are given only for firm matches. A clone size is listed for some rows: how often the clone was seen (once, few, many), or a class if it is expanded.

V: TRBV2; D: -; J: TRBJ2-7; size: -; CDR3: CASSETENRVEQYF; DNA: TGTGCCAGCAGTGAAACGGAAAACAGGGTCGAGCAGTACTTC
V: TRBV6-5; D: TRBD2; J: TRBJ2-5; size: -; CDR3: CASSYSIREREWTQYF; DNA: TGTGCCAGCAGTTACTCAATTCGGGAGCGGGAGTGGACCCAGTACTTC
V: TRBV7-9; D: TRBD2; J: TRBJ2-1; size: -; CDR3: CASSLAIMGASGSYNEQFF; DNA: TGTGCCAGCAGCTTAGCGATTATGGGGGCTAGCGGGAGTTACAATGAGCAGTTCTTC
V: TRBV10-3; D: TRBD2; J: TRBJ2-1; size: -; CDR3: CAISGLAGGEQFF; DNA: TGTGCCATCAGCGGACTAGCGGGAGGTGAGCAGTTCTTC
V: TRBV7-9; D: -; J: TRBJ2-5; size: -; CDR3: CASSRDTQETQYF; DNA: TGTGCCAGCAGCCGGGACACCCAAGAGACCCAGTACTTC
V: TRBV27; D: -; J: TRBJ2-5; size: -; CDR3: CASSFGGAPETQYF; DNA: TGTGCCAGCAGTTTTGGCGGGGCCCCAGAGACCCAGTACTTC
V: TRBV12-3/TRBV12-4; D: -; J: TRBJ1-2; size: -; CDR3: CASSLYGYTF; DNA: TGTGCCAGCAGCCTCTATGGCTACACCTTC
V: TRBV24-1; D: -; J: TRBJ2-5; size: -; CDR3: CATSDFPRETQYF; DNA: TGTGCCACCAGTGATTTTCCACGGGAGACCCAGTACTTC
V: TRBV6-6; D: TRBD2; J: TRBJ2-1; size: -; CDR3: CASSRFLAGAALDEQFF; DNA: TGTGCCAGCAGTCGCTTTCTAGCGGGAGCCGCCCTGGATGAGCAGTTCTTC
V: TRBV5-1; D: -; J: TRBJ2-2; size: -; CDR3: CASSLSTGTGELFF; DNA: TGCGCCAGCAGCTTGTCTACAGGGACCGGGGAGCTGTTTTTT
V: TRBV28; D: -; J: TRBJ2-1; size: -; CDR3: CASSLARDVNEQFF; DNA: TGTGCCAGCAGTTTAGCCAGGGATGTGAATGAGCAGTTCTTC
V: TRBV11-2; D: -; J: TRBJ2-3; size: -; CDR3: CASSLGAQIYTDTQYF; DNA: TGTGCCAGCAGCTTAGGAGCACAGATCTACACAGATACGCAGTATTTT
V: TRBV5-1; D: TRBD2; J: TRBJ2-5; size: -; CDR3: CASRLGSSGTVAETQYF; DNA: TGCGCCAGCAGGTTGGGGTCTAGCGGGACTGTTGCGGAGACCCAGTACTTC
V: TRBV18; D: TRBD2; J: TRBJ2-1; size: -; CDR3: CASLPPAGESNEQFF; DNA: TGTGCCAGCCTCCCCCCAGCGGGAGAGAGCAATGAGCAGTTCTTC
V: TRBV6-1; D: -; J: TRBJ1-2; size: few; CDR3: CASSEFGVRGYTF; DNA: TGTGCCAGCAGTGAATTCGGAGTAAGGGGCTACACCTTC
V: TRBV3-1/TRBV3-2; D: -; J: TRBJ2-3; size: -; CDR3: CASGRGTDTQYF; DNA: TGTGCCAGCGGGAGAGGAACAGATACGCAGTATTTT
V: TRBV7-9; D: -; J: TRBJ1-6; size: -; CDR3: CASSNSGRPLHF; DNA: TGTGCCAGCAGCAATTCCGGGAGGCCCCTCCACTTT
V: TRBV6-4; D: -; J: TRBJ2-1; size: once; CDR3: CASSGTNNEQFF; DNA: TGTGCCAGCAGTGGGACAAACAATGAGCAGTTCTTC
V: TRBV6-6; D: -; J: TRBJ2-3; size: once; CDR3: CASSTEGTLDTQYF; DNA: TGTGCCAGCAGTACCGAAGGGACTCTAGATACGCAGTATTTT
V: TRBV7-2; D: -; J: TRBJ2-1; size: -; CDR3: CARGEAATYNEQFF; DNA: TGTGCCAGGGGTGAAGCGGCCACCTACAATGAGCAGTTCTTC
V: TRBV6-1; D: TRBD1; J: TRBJ1-6; size: -; CDR3: CASSGAGQGSSYNSPLHF; DNA: TGTGCCAGCAGTGGTGCCGGACAGGGAAGCTCCTATAATTCACCCCTCCACTTT
V: TRBV7-2; D: -; J: TRBJ2-7; size: -; CDR3: CASSPTVGSAYEQYF; DNA: TGTGCCAGCAGCCCGACGGTGGGTAGCGCTTACGAGCAGTACTTC
V: TRBV11-3; D: TRBD2; J: TRBJ2-5; size: -; CDR3: CASSPGTSGGETQYF; DNA: TGTGCCAGCAGCCCCGGGACTAGCGGGGGAGAGACCCAGTACTTC
V: TRBV15; D: -; J: TRBJ1-4; size: -; CDR3: CATSRIGATNEKLFF; DNA: TGTGCCACCAGCAGGATTGGGGCCACTAATGAAAAACTGTTTTTT
V: TRBV27; D: -; J: TRBJ2-3; size: -; CDR3: CASTRGPGTTTDTQYF; DNA: TGTGCCAGCACGAGGGGTCCTGGGACAACCACAGATACGCAGTATTTT
V: TRBV29-1; D: TRBD1; J: TRBJ2-1; size: -; CDR3: CSVTDLDRAYNEQFF; DNA: TGCAGCGTCACCGATCTGGACAGGGCCTACAATGAGCAGTTCTTC
V: TRBV6-6; D: TRBD1; J: TRBJ1-2; size: -; CDR3: CASSYPQGAHYGYTF; DNA: TGTGCCAGCAGTTACCCACAGGGGGCTCACTATGGCTACACCTTC
V: TRBV7-9; D: -; J: TRBJ1-1; size: -; CDR3: CASSLDLVRVTNTEAFF; DNA: TGTGCCAGCAGCTTAGATTTAGTTCGGGTTACGAACACTGAAGCTTTCTTT
V: TRBV9; D: TRBD1; J: TRBJ1-4; size: -; CDR3: CASSETWDSSFNEKLFF; DNA: TGTGCCAGCAGCGAAACCTGGGACAGTTCGTTTAATGAAAAACTGTTTTTT
V: TRBV11-2; D: TRBD2; J: TRBJ2-7; size: -; CDR3: CASSSGTSFHEQYF; DNA: TGTGCCAGCAGCTCCGGGACTAGTTTCCACGAGCAGTACTTC
V: TRBV24-1; D: -; J: TRBJ1-2; size: -; CDR3: CATSDSVFGYGYTF; DNA: TGTGCCACCAGTGATTCGGTGTTTGGCTATGGCTACACCTTC
V: TRBV18; D: -; J: TRBJ2-1; size: -; CDR3: CASSPPGGYRNEQFF; DNA: TGTGCCAGCTCACCACCGGGCGGGTATAGGAATGAGCAGTTCTTC
V: TRBV19; D: -; J: TRBJ1-2; size: -; CDR3: CASSSTLRQDPYGYTF; DNA: TGTGCCAGTAGTTCGACACTCAGACAGGATCCCTATGGCTACACCTTC
V: TRBV28; D: TRBD1; J: TRBJ1-1; size: -; CDR3: CASFRGVVTEAFF; DNA: TGTGCCAGCTTCAGGGGGGTGGTCACTGAAGCTTTCTTT
V: TRBV6-2/TRBV6-3; D: -; J: TRBJ2-1; size: -; CDR3: CASSDRYNEQFF; DNA: TGTGCCAGCAGCGACAGGTACAATGAGCAGTTCTTC
V: TRBV5-4; D: -; J: TRBJ2-2; size: -; CDR3: CASSLGASVANTGELFF; DNA: TGTGCCAGCAGCTTGGGGGCTAGCGTCGCGAACACCGGGGAGCTGTTTTTT
V: TRBV11-2; D: TRBD2; J: TRBJ2-4; size: -; CDR3: CASSLGGLAVAKNIQYF; DNA: TGTGCCAGCAGCCTAGGAGGACTAGCGGTAGCCAAAAACATTCAGTACTTC